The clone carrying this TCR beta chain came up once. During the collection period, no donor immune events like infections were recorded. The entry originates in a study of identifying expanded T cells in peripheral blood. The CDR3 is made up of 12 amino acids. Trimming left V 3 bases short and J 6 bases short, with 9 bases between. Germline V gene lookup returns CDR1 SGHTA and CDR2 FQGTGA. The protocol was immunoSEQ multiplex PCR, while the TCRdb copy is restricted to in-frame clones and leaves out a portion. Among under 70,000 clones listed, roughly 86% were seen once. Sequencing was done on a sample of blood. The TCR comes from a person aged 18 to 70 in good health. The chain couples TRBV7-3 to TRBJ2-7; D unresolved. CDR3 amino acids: CASSFGQGEQYF. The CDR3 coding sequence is TGTGCCAGCAGCTTTGGGCAAGGCGAGCAGTACTTC.